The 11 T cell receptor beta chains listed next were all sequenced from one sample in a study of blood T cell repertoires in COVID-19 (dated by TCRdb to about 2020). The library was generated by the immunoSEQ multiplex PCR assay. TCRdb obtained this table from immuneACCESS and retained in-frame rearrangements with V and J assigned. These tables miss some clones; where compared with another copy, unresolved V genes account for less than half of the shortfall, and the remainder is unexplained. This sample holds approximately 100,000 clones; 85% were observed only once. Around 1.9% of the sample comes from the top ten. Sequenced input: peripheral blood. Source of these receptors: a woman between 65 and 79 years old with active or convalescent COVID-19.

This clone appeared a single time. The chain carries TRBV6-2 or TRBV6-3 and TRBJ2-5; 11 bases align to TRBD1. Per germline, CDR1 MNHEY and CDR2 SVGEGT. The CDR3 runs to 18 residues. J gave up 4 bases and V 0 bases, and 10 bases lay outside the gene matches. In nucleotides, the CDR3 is TGTGCCAGCAGTTACTCGAGGACAGGGGGCCAGACGAGAGAGACCCAGTACTTC. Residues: CASSYSRTGGQTRETQYF.

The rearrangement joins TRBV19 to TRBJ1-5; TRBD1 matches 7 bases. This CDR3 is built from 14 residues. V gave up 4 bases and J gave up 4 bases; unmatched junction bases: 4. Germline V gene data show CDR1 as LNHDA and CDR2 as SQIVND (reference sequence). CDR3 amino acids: CASSTRQGNQPQHF. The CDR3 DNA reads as TGTGCCAGTAGTACCCGACAGGGAAATCAGCCCCAGCATTTT.

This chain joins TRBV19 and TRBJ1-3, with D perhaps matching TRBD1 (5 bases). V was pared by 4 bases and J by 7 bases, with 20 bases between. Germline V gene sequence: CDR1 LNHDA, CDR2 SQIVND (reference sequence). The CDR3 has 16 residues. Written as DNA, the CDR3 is TGTGCCAGTAGTACAGACCTTCCGGGCAGGGCGAACACCATATATTTT. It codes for CASSTDLPGRANTIYF.

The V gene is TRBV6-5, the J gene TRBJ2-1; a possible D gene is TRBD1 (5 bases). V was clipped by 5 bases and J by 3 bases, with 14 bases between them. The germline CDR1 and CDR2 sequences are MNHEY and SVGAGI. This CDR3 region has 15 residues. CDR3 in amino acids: CASSRRSGNYNEQFF. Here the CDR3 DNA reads TGTGCCAGCAGTAGACGTTCAGGGAACTACAATGAGCAGTTCTTC.

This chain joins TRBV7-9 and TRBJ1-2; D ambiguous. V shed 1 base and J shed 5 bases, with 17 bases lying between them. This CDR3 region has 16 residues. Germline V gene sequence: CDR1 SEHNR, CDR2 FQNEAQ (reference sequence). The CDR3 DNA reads TGTGCCAGCAGCTTAGGTTCGACTCCTGAGACTTATGGCTACACCTTC. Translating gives CASSLGSTPETYGYTF.

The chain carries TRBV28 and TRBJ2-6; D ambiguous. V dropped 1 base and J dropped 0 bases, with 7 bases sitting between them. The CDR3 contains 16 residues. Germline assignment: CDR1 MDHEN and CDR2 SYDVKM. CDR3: CASSLSLGSGANVLTF. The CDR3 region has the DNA TGTGCCAGCAGTTTATCCCTCGGCTCTGGGGCCAACGTCCTGACTTTC.

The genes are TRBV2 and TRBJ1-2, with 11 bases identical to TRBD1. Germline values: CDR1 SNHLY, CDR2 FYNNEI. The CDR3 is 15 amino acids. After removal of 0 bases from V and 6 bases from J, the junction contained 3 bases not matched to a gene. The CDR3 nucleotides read TGTGCCAGCAGTGAAGCTGAGGACAGGGGGCATGGCTACACCTTC. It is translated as CASSEAEDRGHGYTF.

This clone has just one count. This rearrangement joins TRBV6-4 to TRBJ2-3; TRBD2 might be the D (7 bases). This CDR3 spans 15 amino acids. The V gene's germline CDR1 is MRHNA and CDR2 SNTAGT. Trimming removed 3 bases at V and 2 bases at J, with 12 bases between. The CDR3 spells CASSERGAHTDTQYF. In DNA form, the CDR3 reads TGTGCCAGCAGTGAACGGGGGGCTCACACAGATACGCAGTATTTT.

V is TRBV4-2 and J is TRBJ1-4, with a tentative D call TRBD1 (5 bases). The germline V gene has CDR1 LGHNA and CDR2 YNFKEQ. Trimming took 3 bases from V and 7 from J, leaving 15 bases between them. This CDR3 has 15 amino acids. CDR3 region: CASSHSGTPIEKLFF. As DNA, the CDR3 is TGTGCCAGCAGCCACTCCGGGACTCCTATTGAAAAACTGTTTTTT.

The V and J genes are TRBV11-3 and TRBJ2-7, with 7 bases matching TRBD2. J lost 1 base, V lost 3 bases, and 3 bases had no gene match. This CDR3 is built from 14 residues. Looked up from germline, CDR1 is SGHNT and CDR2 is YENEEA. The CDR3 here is CASSLTSKSYEQYF. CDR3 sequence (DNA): TGTGCCAGCAGCTTGACTAGCAAATCCTACGAGCAGTACTTC.

DNA of the CDR3: TGTGCCAGCAGCCAAGATCCGACAGGGGAGACCCAGTACTTC. Encoded protein: CASSQDPTGETQYF. V gene TRBV4-2 combines with J gene TRBJ2-5, with 7 bases fitting TRBD1. CDR1 and CDR2 (germline): LGHNA, YNFKEQ. The V gene end was trimmed by 0 bases and the J gene end by 5 bases; junction bases not matched to a gene: 3. The length of the CDR3 is 14 residues.